These 29 T cell receptor beta chains were sequenced from one sample in a study of identical twins. TCRdb ran MiXCR on the 5' RACE reads and lists one entry per CDR3 protein. The sample includes 500,000 to 700,000 distinct CDR3 sequences, about 7.1% of them seen just once. This same sample was also taken into another study, of yellow fever vaccine responses in identical twins.

Sequenced: PBMCs. These receptors were obtained from a woman between 18 and 29 years old in good health.

V gene TRBV29-1 combines with J gene TRBJ2-2, with 10 positions matching TRBD2. Germline CDR1 and CDR2: SQVTM and ANQGSEA. J was trimmed by 0 bases and V by 0 bases; bases with no gene match: 4. The CDR3 is 17 residues long. The CDR3 loop reads CSVEDVAGGPNTGELFF. The DNA for the CDR3 is TGCAGCGTTGAAGATGTAGCGGGAGGCCCGAACACCGGGGAGCTGTTTTTT.

The chain carries TRBV6-1 and TRBJ1-6, with D unresolved. This CDR3 spans 15 amino acids. Germline CDR1 reads MNHNS; CDR2 reads SASEGT. V was pared by 5 bases and J by 7 bases, with 15 bases between. The CDR3 region has the DNA TGTGCCAGCAGTCCCCCGCCCGGATGGAATTCACCCCTCCACTTT. It is translated as CASSPPPGWNSPLHF.

There are a few counts of this clonotype. This chain uses TRBV12-3 or TRBV12-4 with TRBJ2-3; D uncertain. This CDR3 spans 14 amino acids. V was pared by 6 bases and J by 2 bases, with 12 bases between. CDR3 DNA: TGTGCCAGCAGCACTCCGTCGTACACAGATACGCAGTATTTT. It codes for CASSTPSYTDTQYF.

Ten or more counts support this clonotype. V gene TRBV10-3 combines with J gene TRBJ2-2; 9 nucleotides line up with TRBD1. CDR1 is ENHRY and CDR2 is SYGVKD in the germline V gene. The J segment lost 6 bases and the V segment lost 6 bases, leaving 8 bases of the junction unmatched. This CDR3 comprises 15 residues. The DNA of the CDR3 is TGTGCCATCAGAGCGGGACAGGGTTCGGCCGGGGAGCTGTTTTTT. Amino acids: CAIRAGQGSAGELFF.

The DNA for the CDR3 is TGTGCCAGCAGTTCCCCTATTTCGCGGGGGGGATCAGAGACCCAGTACTTC. Translated: CASSSPISRGGSETQYF. The J gene is TRBJ2-5, the V gene TRBV28; 9 bases are shared with TRBD2. Germline CDR1 reads MDHEN; CDR2 reads SYDVKM. V lost 4 bases, J lost 4 bases, and 13 bases stayed unmatched. The CDR3 loop spans 17 amino acids.

The rearrangement links TRBV20-1 to TRBJ2-1, with D perhaps TRBD1 (6 bases). V gave up 0 bases and J gave up 0 bases, with 18 bases separating them. The length of the CDR3 is 18 residues. Germline CDR1 and CDR2: DFQATT and SNEGSKA (reference sequence). The CDR3 DNA sequence: TGCAGTGCTAGAGATGCAGGGGTTATCTCGAGCTCCTACAATGAGCAGTTCTTC. As protein: CSARDAGVISSSYNEQFF.

This clonotype was seen a handful of times. This rearrangement joins TRBV20-1 to TRBJ2-5; TRBD1 is a possible D gene (5 bases). Germline values: CDR1 DFQATT, CDR2 SNEGSKA (reference sequence). Trimming stripped 6 bases from V and 2 bases from J, with 10 bases between. The CDR3 totals 12 residues. CDR3 in DNA: TGCAGTGCGCTATCAGGGCAAGAGACCCAGTACTTC. Its translation: CSALSGQETQYF.

This clonotype was picked up many times. CDR3: CASSPGTLYQETQYF. CDR3 bases: TGTGCCAGCTCACCCGGGACACTGTATCAAGAGACCCAGTACTTC. J is TRBJ2-5 and V is TRBV18; D may be TRBD1 (6 bases). The length of the CDR3 is 15 residues. Trimming stripped 3 bases from V and 2 bases from J, with 13 bases between. CDR1 is KGHSH, CDR2 LQKENI, per germline.

The V call is TRBV7-7, the J call TRBJ2-2; D is unresolved. Per germline, CDR1 SSHAT and CDR2 FNYEAQ (reference sequence). The V gene lost 2 bases and the J gene lost 5 bases, with 12 bases spanning the gap. The CDR3 is 15 amino acids. CDR3 coding DNA: TGTGCCAGCAGCTTAACTGGCGTCAGAACCGGGGAGCTGTTTTTT. It yields the protein CASSLTGVRTGELFF.

The chain couples TRBV4-2 to TRBJ1-5; 9 positions agree with TRBD1. The germline CDR1 and CDR2 sequences are LGHNA and YNFKEQ. The trim removed 3 bases at V and 6 bases at J, leaving 9 bases unmatched. CDR3 size: 16 residues. The CDR3 spells CASSHSRDRERQPQHF. In DNA, the CDR3 is TGTGCCAGCAGCCACTCTCGGGACAGGGAACGTCAGCCCCAGCATTTT.

The table lists this clonotype with a few counts. V is TRBV15 and J is TRBJ2-3, with D possibly being TRBD2 (6 bases). CDR1 is LNHNV, CDR2 YYDKDF, per germline (reference sequence). With 1 base removed from V and 4 bases from J, the gap between germline ends came to 12 bases. The CDR3 totals 15 residues. As DNA, the CDR3 is TGTGCCACCAGCAGAGGCCTCGGGAGTGCAGATACGCAGTATTTT. Amino acid sequence: CATSRGLGSADTQYF. Using reference TRBV15 and TRBJ2-3 for the parts outside the CDR3, the full variable domain is DAMVIQNPRYQVTQFGKPVTLSCSQTLNHNVMYWYQQKSSQAPKLLFHYYDKDFNNEADTPDNFQSRRPNTSFCFLDIRSPGLGDTAMYLCATSRGLGSADTQYFGPGTRLTVL.

CDR3 sequence: CASTSSGGEIEKLFF. The CDR3 DNA reads TGCGCCAGCACCTCCTCCGGAGGGGAAATTGAAAAACTGTTTTTT. The chain is built from TRBV5-1 and TRBJ1-4, with a possible D match to TRBD1 (5 bases). Germline V gene lookup returns CDR1 SGHRS and CDR2 YFSETQ. V gave up 6 bases and J gave up 7 bases, with 19 bases separating them. This CDR3 contains 15 residues. The full variable domain, its missing parts supplied by reference TRBV5-1 and TRBJ1-4, is KAGVTQTPRYLIKTRGQQVTLSCSPISGHRSVSWYQQTPGQGLQFLFEYFSETQRNKGNFPGRFSGRQFSNSRSEMNVSTLELGDSALYLCASTSSGGEIEKLFFGSGTQLSVL.

This clonotype was detected only a few times. The V call is TRBV2, the J call TRBJ2-1, with D possibly being TRBD1 (6 bases). Deletions cut 9 bases from V and 2 bases from J, with 11 bases between. There are 13 residues in the CDR3. Germline V gene sequence: CDR1 SNHLY, CDR2 FYNNEI. CDR3 DNA: TGTGCCAGAACGGGACACACCTACAATGAGCAGTTCTTC. Its translation is CARTGHTYNEQFF.

This clonotype was picked up a small number of times. The gene calls are TRBV6-1 and TRBJ1-4; a weak D match, TRBD1 (5 bases). Per the germline V gene, CDR1 is MNHNS and CDR2 is SASEGT. V dropped 7 bases and J dropped 8 bases, with 17 bases sitting between them. This CDR3 is 14 amino acids long. The CDR3 region has the DNA TGTGCCAGCAAGGGGACGATCAGTGGCGAAAAACTGTTTTTT. Translating it yields CASKGTISGEKLFF.

Ten or more counts support this clonotype. This sequence joins TRBV4-1 and TRBJ1-5, with 10 bases aligning to TRBD1. The V and J ends lost 4 bases and 6 bases, in that order; junction bases with no gene match: 12. Germline CDR1 MGHRA, CDR2 YSYEKL. The CDR3 totals 17 residues. The CDR3 spells CASSRESGTGDSQPQHF. CDR3 in DNA: TGCGCCAGCAGCCGCGAATCCGGGACAGGGGATTCTCAGCCCCAGCATTTT.

This chain connects TRBV9 to TRBJ2-5; 8 bases align to TRBD2. The CDR3 has 15 residues. V shed 3 bases, J shed 2 bases, and the junction held 6 bases outside the gene matches. CDR1 and CDR2 (germline): SGDLS, YYNGEE. CDR3 sequence: CASSASGGDQETQYF. CDR3 nucleotides: TGTGCCAGCAGCGCCAGCGGGGGAGATCAAGAGACCCAGTACTTC.

The chain recombines TRBV20-1 with TRBJ2-7; 16 bases are shared with TRBD2. The trim removed 2 bases at V and 5 bases at J, leaving 6 bases unmatched. Per germline, CDR1 DFQATT and CDR2 SNEGSKA (reference sequence). This CDR3 is 16 amino acids long. Written as DNA, the CDR3 is TGCAGTGCTAGACCCGGGACTAGCGGGAGGGGCCACGAGCAGTACTTC. Translated: CSARPGTSGRGHEQYF.

This clonotype showed up just a few times. This rearrangement joins TRBV5-1 to TRBJ1-2; a weak D match, TRBD1 (6 bases). The V gene lost 0 bases and the J gene lost 4 bases, with 10 bases spanning the gap. The CDR3 is made up of 14 amino acids. Germline lookup yields CDR1 SGHRS and CDR2 YFSETQ. The CDR3 DNA reads TGCGCCAGCAGCTTGGCCTCGGACAGCTATGGCTACACCTTC. Protein product: CASSLASDSYGYTF.

The sample holds many counts of this clonotype. V is TRBV11-2 and J is TRBJ2-2; D possibly corresponds to TRBD1 (5 bases). The CDR3 loop spans 15 amino acids. V was pared by 4 bases and J by 4 bases, with 13 bases between. The germline CDR1 and CDR2 sequences are SGHAT and FQNNGV. The CDR3 loop is CASSSRTRSTGELFF. The CDR3 DNA follows: TGTGCCAGCAGCTCCCGGACACGGTCCACCGGGGAGCTGTTTTTT. Supplemented by reference TRBV11-2 and TRBJ2-2, the full variable domain reads EAGVAQSPRYKIIEKRQSVAFWCNPISGHATLYWYQQILGQGPKLLIQFQNNGVVDDSQLPKDRFSAERLKGVDSTLKIQPAKLEDSAVYLCASSSRTRSTGELFFGEGSRLTVL.

The chain carries TRBV28 and TRBJ2-5, with TRBD2 matching over 11 bases. J lost 2 bases, V lost 3 bases, and 11 bases had no gene match. The CDR3 sequence is 18 residues long. Per germline, CDR1 MDHEN and CDR2 SYDVKM. In DNA form, the CDR3 reads TGTGCCAGCAGTTTCCCCTTAGCGGGAGGGCCAGGGCAAGAGACCCAGTACTTC. It translates to CASSFPLAGGPGQETQYF.

This clonotype was detected many times. This chain connects TRBV4-1 to TRBJ2-2; TRBD1 matches 7 bases. This CDR3 spans 15 amino acids. V shed 5 bases and J 2 bases; nucleotides not matched to a gene: 5. CDR1 and CDR2 (germline): MGHRA, YSYEKL. The DNA of the CDR3 is TGCGCCAGCAGCTGGGGGACAGAAAACACCGGGGAGCTGTTTTTT. Translation: CASSWGTENTGELFF.

This clonotype was recorded at least ten times. The J gene is TRBJ2-3, the V gene TRBV28; perhaps TRBD2 as D (5 bases). The V gene lost 5 bases and the J gene lost 2 bases, with 14 bases spanning the gap. The CDR3 has 15 amino acids. Looked up from germline, CDR1 is MDHEN and CDR2 is SYDVKM. The CDR3 DNA reads as TGTGCCAGCAGTCCAGGACTTTCAATCACAGATACGCAGTATTTT. Residues: CASSPGLSITDTQYF.

The chain recombines TRBV7-9 with TRBJ2-1; TRBD1 aligns across 10 bases. V dropped 2 bases and J dropped 6; count of bases not matched to a gene: 7. CDR3 length: 16 residues. In germline, CDR1 is SEHNR, CDR2 FQNEAQ (reference sequence). CDR3 DNA: TGTGCCAGCAGCTTAAAGGGGGACAGGGGTCCCAATGAGCAGTTCTTC. Amino acid sequence: CASSLKGDRGPNEQFF.

This clonotype was detected ten times or more. The genes are TRBV7-8 and TRBJ2-7; TRBD2 matches 7 bases. Per germline, CDR1 SGHVS and CDR2 FQNEAQ. V trimming: 5 bases; J trimming: 3 bases; junction bases outside the gene matches: 13. The CDR3 has 16 amino acids. The CDR3 region is CASSPWVGLADYEQYF. CDR3 nucleotide sequence: TGTGCCAGCAGCCCCTGGGTAGGTCTAGCGGACTACGAGCAGTACTTC.

This clonotype has at least ten counts. The chain is built from TRBV7-8 and TRBJ1-1; unclear D gene. V lost 1 base, J lost 11 bases, and 23 bases lay in between. The V gene's germline CDR1 is SGHVS and CDR2 FQNEAQ. This CDR3 has 16 residues. For the CDR3, the DNA is TGTGCCAGCAGCTTAGGAATCAGTCCAGGTGCTACCGACGCTTTCTTT. It yields the protein CASSLGISPGATDAFF.

In DNA, the CDR3 is TGTGCCAGCAGCTTAGGGACTAGCAGACGCAATGAGCAGTTCTTC. It is translated as CASSLGTSRRNEQFF. This sequence joins TRBV7-9 and TRBJ2-1, with 8 nucleotides matching TRBD2. CDR3 length: 15 residues. The germline gives CDR1 SEHNR, CDR2 FQNEAQ (reference sequence). Trimming cost V 1 base and J 6 bases; bases outside gene matches: 5.

This clonotype appeared many times. This chain links TRBV24-1 with TRBJ2-3; D gene ambiguous. The CDR3 runs 14 residues. CDR1 KGHDR and CDR2 SFDVKD come from the germline V gene. Trimming removed 4 bases from V and 2 bases from J, with 9 bases in between. This CDR3 reads CATSDRRHTDTQYF. The CDR3 DNA is TGTGCCACCAGTGACCGACGGCACACAGATACGCAGTATTTT.

This clonotype came up many times. The genes are TRBV27 and TRBJ2-2, with 7 bases matching TRBD2. Losses at the gene ends were 5 bases for V and 5 bases for J; bases not matched to a gene: 5. The CDR3 has 14 residues. Germline V gene sequence: CDR1 MNHEY, CDR2 SMNVEV (reference sequence). The chain's CDR3 is CASSPAGLTGELFF. The CDR3 coding sequence is TGTGCCAGCAGTCCAGCGGGGTTAACCGGGGAGCTGTTTTTT.

The J gene is TRBJ2-3, the V gene TRBV9; weak D call: TRBD2 (5 bases). With 4 bases removed from V and 2 bases from J, the gap between germline ends came to 11 bases. The CDR3 is 14 residues long. Germline V lookup: CDR1 SGDLS, CDR2 YYNGEE. This CDR3 reads CASSTGSFTDTQYF. CDR3 sequence (DNA): TGTGCCAGCAGCACGGGGAGCTTCACAGATACGCAGTATTTT.